This entry is about one TCR beta chain. Its antigen is as yet unknown. These data originate in a study of T cells in localized non-small cell lung cancer. Study results and limitations: Uninvolved adjacent lung showed peak T cell clonality, exceeding tumor. Higher T cell density in the blood was associated with longer overall survival, whereas higher adjacent-lung clonality associated with shorter survival. Adjacent lung held a median around 56 of the top 100 tumor clones. Sequencing was restricted to one tumor region; therefore, heterogeneity remains possible.

The protocol was immunoSEQ multiplex PCR, while the TCRdb copy is restricted to in-frame clones and leaves out a portion. The sample carries around 64,000 clones, around 81% recorded once. CDR1 is SGDLS and CDR2 is YYNGEE in the germline V gene. V was pared by 3 bases and J by 4 bases, with 17 bases between. There are 16 residues in the CDR3. This TCR was sampled from a man aged 40 to 75 with stage II lung adenocarcinoma. The material was PBMCs, obtained before any cancer treatment. The gene calls are TRBV9 and TRBJ1-3, with a weak D call TRBD1 (5 bases). CDR3 bases: TGTGCCAGCAGCGACACCGGGACCTTGGCAGGAAACACCATATATTTT. It is translated as CASSDTGTLAGNTIYF.